This T cell receptor (beta chain) was found in a study of a mutant IDH1 vaccine in newly diagnosed glioma (dated by TCRdb to the early 2020s). A note on the overall study: Of the roughly 30 treated patients, approximately 60% were male and about 40% were female, and a mean age of approximately 40 years was recorded. Before enrollment, most patients had been given radiochemotherapy with temozolomide as standard therapy, while the rest had received either radiotherapy alone or temozolomide alone. Peripheral blood samples were drawn at six visits, namely V03 (baseline), V05, V07, V10, V12 and V13. For exploratory analyses, longitudinal TCRB deep sequencing was carried out in about 26 treated patients wherever samples were available.

The time point label here, explained by the study, means: baseline, week 1 (first vaccination visit). According to the study, the label for this sample's treatment or condition signals: pre-vaccination baseline after standard-of-care therapy. Newly diagnosed WHO grade 3 or 4 IDH1-mutant astrocytomas showing loss of nuclear ATRX were present in the donors. The samples were drawn from NOA16, a multicentre, single-arm, open-label phase I trial in Germany that tested a mutant IDH1 peptide vaccine in humans for the first time. Blood drawn at visit V03 was used as the baseline sample for immunogenicity testing. Genomic DNA for TCRB sequencing was extracted from EDTA blood using the DNeasy Blood and Tissue Kit. V is pared back by 3 bases and J by 0 bases, with 9 bases lying between the germline termini. CDR1 ENHRY and CDR2 SYGVKD were looked up in the germline V gene. From the cysteine up to the phenylalanine, the CDR3 has a length of 15 residues. The read is trimmed to its CDR3 DNA, 45 bases read in frame from base 1.

Worth noting for this clone: Its antigen remains unidentified. Base qualities are not provided; no much larger clone lies one nucleotide away.

The library was generated by the immunoSEQ multiplex PCR assay. The hsTCRB Kit was used according to the manufacturer's protocol to amplify rearranged TCR beta chain sequences. An Illumina MiSeq was used to sequence the TCRB libraries. The authors processed their data as follows. The kit vendor's proprietary platform handled demultiplexing, trimming and gene mapping. Sourced from immuneACCESS, this table was stored by TCRdb with only in-frame sequences that have V and J called. A share of the clones is absent; for the studies checked, an unresolved V gene accounts for under half, and the remainder has no known explanation. The V and J calls and clone size are taken from that table; D and trimming were inferred from the DNA. This sample gives tens of thousands of clones in total; 79% of them show up just once. The top ten hold about 7.5% of the sample. The investigation overall reported the following: Pseudoprogression seemed to be unrelated to changes in the top peripheral T cell clonotypes found by TCRB sequencing. According to the authors, sample limitations meant that analyses of patient blood samples could not be reproduced. Vaccine-induced immune responses across multiple MHC alleles were detected in 93.3% of patients. Selection of PBMC samples for TCRB deep sequencing was based on availability.

The sample in question was PBMCs, obtained from a glioma patient treated with radiotherapy, temozolomide or both. This clonotype originated in a man aged 45-65 years with glioma. Here the chain combines TRBV10-3 and TRBJ1-5, with no confident D gene call. The base sequence is TGTGCCATCAGTGAATCGGATACTAGCAATCAGCCCCAGCATTTT. Its protein product is CAISESDTSNQPQHF.